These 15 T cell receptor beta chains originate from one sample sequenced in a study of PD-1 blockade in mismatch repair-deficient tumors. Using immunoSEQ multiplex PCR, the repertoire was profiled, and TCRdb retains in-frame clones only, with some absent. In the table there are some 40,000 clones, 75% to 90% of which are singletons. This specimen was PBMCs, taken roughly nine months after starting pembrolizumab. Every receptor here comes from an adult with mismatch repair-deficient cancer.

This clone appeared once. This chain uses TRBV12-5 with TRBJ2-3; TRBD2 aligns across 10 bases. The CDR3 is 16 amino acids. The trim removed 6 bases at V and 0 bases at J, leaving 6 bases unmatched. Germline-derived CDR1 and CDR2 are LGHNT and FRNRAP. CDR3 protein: CASGWTSGTSTDTQYF. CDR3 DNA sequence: TGTGCTAGTGGATGGACTAGCGGCACTAGCACAGATACGCAGTATTTT.

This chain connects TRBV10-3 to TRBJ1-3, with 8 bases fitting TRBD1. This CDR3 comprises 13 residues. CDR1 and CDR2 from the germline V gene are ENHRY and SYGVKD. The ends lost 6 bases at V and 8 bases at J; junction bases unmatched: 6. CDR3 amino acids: CAIRGQGADTIYF. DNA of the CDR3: TGTGCCATCAGAGGACAGGGAGCAGACACCATATATTTT.

CDR3 nucleotides: TGCGCCAGCAGCGATCCATTAGCGGGAGTAAGCGAGCAGTACTTC. This codes for CASSDPLAGVSEQYF. This rearrangement joins TRBV5-1 to TRBJ2-7; 9 bases map to TRBD2. Trimming at V came to 4 bases and at J to 6 bases, leaving 11 bases not matched to a gene. CDR1 is SGHRS and CDR2 is YFSETQ in the germline V gene. There are 15 residues in the CDR3.

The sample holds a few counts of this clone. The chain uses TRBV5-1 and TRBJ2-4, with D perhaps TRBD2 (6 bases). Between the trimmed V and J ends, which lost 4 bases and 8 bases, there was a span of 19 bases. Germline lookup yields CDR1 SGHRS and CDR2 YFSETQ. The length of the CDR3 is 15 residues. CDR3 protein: CASSLGGWGFDIQYF. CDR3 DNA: TGCGCCAGCAGCCTTGGGGGGTGGGGTTTTGACATTCAGTACTTC. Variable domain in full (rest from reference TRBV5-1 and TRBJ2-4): KAGVTQTPRYLIKTRGQQVTLSCSPISGHRSVSWYQQTPGQGLQFLFEYFSETQRNKGNFPGRFSGRQFSNSRSEMNVSTLELGDSALYLCASSLGGWGFDIQYFGAGTRLSVL.

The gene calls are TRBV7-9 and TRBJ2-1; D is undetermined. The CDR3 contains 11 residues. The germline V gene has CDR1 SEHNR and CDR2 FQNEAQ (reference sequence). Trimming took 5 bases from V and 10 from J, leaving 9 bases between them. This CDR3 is CASSKIEEQFF. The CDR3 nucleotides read TGTGCCAGCAGCAAAATCGAGGAGCAGTTCTTC.

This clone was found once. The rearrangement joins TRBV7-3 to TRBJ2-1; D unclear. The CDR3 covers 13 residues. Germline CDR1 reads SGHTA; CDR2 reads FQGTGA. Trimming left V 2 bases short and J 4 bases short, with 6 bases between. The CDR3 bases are TGTGCCAGCAGCTTAGCTAGTTACAATGAGCAGTTCTTC. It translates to CASSLASYNEQFF.

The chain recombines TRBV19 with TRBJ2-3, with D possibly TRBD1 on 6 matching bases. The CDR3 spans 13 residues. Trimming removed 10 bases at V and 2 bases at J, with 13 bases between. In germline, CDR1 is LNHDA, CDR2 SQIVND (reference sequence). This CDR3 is CATLDRLTDTQYF. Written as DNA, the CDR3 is TGTGCCACCCTCGACAGGCTCACAGATACGCAGTATTTT.

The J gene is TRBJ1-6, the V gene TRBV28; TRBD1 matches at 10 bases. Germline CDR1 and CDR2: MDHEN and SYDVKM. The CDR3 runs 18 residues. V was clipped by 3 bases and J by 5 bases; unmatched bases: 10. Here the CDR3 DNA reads TGTGCCAGCAGTTTGGGGACAGGGGCTATTATGGATAATTCACCCCTCCACTTT. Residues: CASSLGTGAIMDNSPLHF.

The CDR3 here is CASSYSGDNGNGELFF. Here the CDR3 DNA reads TGTGCCAGCAGTTACTCAGGGGATAATGGGAACGGGGAGCTGTTTTTT. V gene TRBV6-5 combines with J gene TRBJ2-2; D may be TRBD1 (5 bases). The CDR3 is 16 residues long. Looked up from germline, CDR1 is MNHEY and CDR2 is SVGAGI. V was cut by 0 bases and J by 7 bases, with 15 bases left in between.

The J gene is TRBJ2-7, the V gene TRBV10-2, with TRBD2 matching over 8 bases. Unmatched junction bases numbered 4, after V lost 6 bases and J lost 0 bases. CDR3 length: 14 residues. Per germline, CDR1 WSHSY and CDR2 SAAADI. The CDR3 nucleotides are TGCGCCAGCAGCCAAGCGGGGGACTCCTACGAGCAGTACTTC. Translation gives CASSQAGDSYEQYF.

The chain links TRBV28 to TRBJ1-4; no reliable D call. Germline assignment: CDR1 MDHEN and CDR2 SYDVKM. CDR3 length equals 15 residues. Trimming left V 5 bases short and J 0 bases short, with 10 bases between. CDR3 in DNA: TGTGCCAGCAGTGACATGGCCGCAACTAATGAAAAACTGTTTTTT. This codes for CASSDMAATNEKLFF.

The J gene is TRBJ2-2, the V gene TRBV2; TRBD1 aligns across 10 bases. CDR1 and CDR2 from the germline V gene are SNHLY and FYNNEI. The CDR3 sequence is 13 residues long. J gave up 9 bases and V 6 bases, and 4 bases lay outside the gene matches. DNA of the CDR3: TGTGCCAGCAGAAGACAGGGGGCTAGGGAGCTGTTTTTT. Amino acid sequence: CASRRQGARELFF.

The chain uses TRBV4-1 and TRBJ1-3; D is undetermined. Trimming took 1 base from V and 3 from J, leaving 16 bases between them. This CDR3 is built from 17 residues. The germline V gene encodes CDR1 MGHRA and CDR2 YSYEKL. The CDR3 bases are TGCGCCAGCAGCCAAGGACCCGACACGGCCGGTGGAAACACCATATATTTT. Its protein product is CASSQGPDTAGGNTIYF.

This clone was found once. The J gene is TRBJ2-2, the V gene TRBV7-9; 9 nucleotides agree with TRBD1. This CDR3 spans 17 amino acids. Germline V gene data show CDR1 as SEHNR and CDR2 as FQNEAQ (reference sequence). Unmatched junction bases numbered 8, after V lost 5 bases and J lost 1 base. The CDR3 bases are TGTGCCAGCAGCCTAGGCGTGGACAGGGGGAACACCGGGGAGCTGTTTTTT. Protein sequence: CASSLGVDRGNTGELFF.

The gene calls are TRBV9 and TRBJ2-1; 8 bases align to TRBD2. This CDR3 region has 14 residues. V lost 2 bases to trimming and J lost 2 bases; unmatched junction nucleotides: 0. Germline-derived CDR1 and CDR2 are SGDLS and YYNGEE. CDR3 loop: CASSVSGTYNEQFF. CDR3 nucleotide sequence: TGTGCCAGCAGCGTTAGCGGGACCTACAATGAGCAGTTCTTC.